This TCR beta chain originates from a study of cytomegalovirus exposure and HLA in healthy donors. Findings and caveats of the study: Fewer N-insertions (relative to the roughly 670-donor mean) were reportedly seen in an Asian-associated ancestry cluster in a later analysis. The likely explanation for a cluster of highly shared sequence variants was sequencing artifact. A later analysis associated some 16,000 TCR beta sequences with HLA alleles at a 0.05 false discovery rate.

PCR involved 60 Vbeta and 13 Jbeta primers. Assay used: immunoSEQ multiplex PCR; TCRdb lists only in-frame clones, some missing. The sample has 150,000 or so clones; more than 60% are singletons. In germline, CDR1 is LGHNT, CDR2 FRNRAP. The CDR3 spans 15 residues. Trimming removed 2 bases at V and 4 bases at J, with 14 bases between. As concerns this clone: What it recognizes is unknown.

The rearrangement joins TRBV12-5 to TRBJ1-2; D unclear. The source of this sequence is a female donor in good health and CMV-seronegative. The specimen sequenced was PBMCs. Here the CDR3 reads CASGLSSLGGYGYTF. CDR3 DNA: TGTGCTAGTGGTTTGTCAAGTCTTGGAGGCTATGGCTACACCTTC.